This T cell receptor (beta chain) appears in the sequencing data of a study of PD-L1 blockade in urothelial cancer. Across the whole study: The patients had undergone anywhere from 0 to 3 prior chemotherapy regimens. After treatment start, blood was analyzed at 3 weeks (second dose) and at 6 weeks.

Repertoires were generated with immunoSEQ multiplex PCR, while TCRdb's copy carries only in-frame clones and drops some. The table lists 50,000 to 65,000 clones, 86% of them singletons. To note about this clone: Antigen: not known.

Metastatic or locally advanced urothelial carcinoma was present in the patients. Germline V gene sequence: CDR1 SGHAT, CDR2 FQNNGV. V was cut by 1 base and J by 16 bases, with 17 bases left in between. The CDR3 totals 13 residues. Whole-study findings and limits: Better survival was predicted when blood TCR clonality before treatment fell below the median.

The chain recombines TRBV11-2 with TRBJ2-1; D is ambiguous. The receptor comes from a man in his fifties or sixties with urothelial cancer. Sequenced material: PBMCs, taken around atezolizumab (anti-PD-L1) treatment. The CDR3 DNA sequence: TGTGCCAGCAGCTTAGTCGGTCCTGAGCATAAATTCTTC. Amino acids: CASSLVGPEHKFF. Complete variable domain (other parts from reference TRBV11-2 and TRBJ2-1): EAGVAQSPRYKIIEKRQSVAFWCNPISGHATLYWYQQILGQGPKLLIQFQNNGVVDDSQLPKDRFSAERLKGVDSTLKIQPAKLEDSAVYLCASSLVGPEHKFFGPGTRLTVL.